Listed here are 29 T cell receptor beta chains from one sample, sequenced in a study of blood T cell repertoires in COVID-19. This table comes from immunoSEQ multiplex PCR, and its TCRdb copy is limited to in-frame clones, with some not included. This sample carries about 96,000 clones, approximately 90% of them seen once, and the ten largest clones take roughly 4.2%. Sequences were obtained from peripheral blood. The receptors originated from a human donor with COVID-19, enrolled during active disease. The donor label of this sample is uncertain.

The CDR3 DNA follows: TGTGCCAGCAGTGACGTCGGGGGGCGGACCGGGGAGCTGTTTTTT. This encodes CASSDVGGRTGELFF. The chain is built from TRBV2 and TRBJ2-2; TRBD2 is a possible D gene (7 bases). CDR3 length equals 15 residues. Trimming removed 3 bases at V and 5 bases at J, with 13 bases between. Germline CDR1 SNHLY, CDR2 FYNNEI.

V and J are TRBV24-1 and TRBJ1-5; 7 bases fit TRBD1. Losses at the gene ends were 6 bases for V and 2 bases for J; bases not matched to a gene: 3. The CDR3 runs to 14 residues. Germline V lookup: CDR1 KGHDR, CDR2 SFDVKD. The CDR3 nucleotides read TGTGCCACCAGTAGAGGGGGCGGCAATCAGCCCCAGCATTTT. Translating it yields CATSRGGGNQPQHF.

The chain joins TRBV7-3 to TRBJ2-7; TRBD1 matches at 7 bases. J lost 1 base, V lost 5 bases, and 5 bases had no gene match. The CDR3 contains 14 residues. Germline CDR1 is SGHTA and CDR2 is FQGTGA. CDR3 DNA sequence: TGTGCCAGCAGCCCGGACAGGTGGTCCTACGAGCAGTACTTC. This translates into CASSPDRWSYEQYF.

This clone was seen a single time. This rearrangement joins TRBV2 to TRBJ2-3, with D possibly being TRBD2 (6 bases). Germline V gene data show CDR1 as SNHLY and CDR2 as FYNNEI. V was cut by 5 bases and J by 4 bases, with 16 bases left in between. This CDR3 has 15 amino acids. CDR3 sequence (DNA): TGTGCCAGCAGTCCCGTGGGGGGTGGGGCAGATACGCAGTATTTT. It specifies CASSPVGGGADTQYF.

The J gene is TRBJ1-1, the V gene TRBV5-4, with 7 bases that match TRBD1. Looked up from germline, CDR1 is SGHNT and CDR2 is YYREEE (reference sequence). J was trimmed by 10 bases and V by 2 bases; bases with no gene match: 8. CDR3 length: 13 residues. CDR3 loop: CASSFDVRGLAFF. For the CDR3, the DNA is TGTGCCAGCAGCTTTGACGTAAGGGGGCTAGCTTTCTTT.

CDR3 bases: TGTGCCAGTAGTGCACAAGGGGGAGATGGCTACACCTTC. It translates to CASSAQGGDGYTF. The chain couples TRBV19 to TRBJ1-2; D possibly corresponds to TRBD1 (6 bases). The V gene lost 5 bases and the J gene lost 6 bases, with 13 bases spanning the gap. Germline V gene data show CDR1 as LNHDA and CDR2 as SQIVND (reference sequence). The CDR3 is 13 amino acids.

The chain uses TRBV5-4 and TRBJ1-1, with 7 bases that match TRBD1. The germline V gene encodes CDR1 SGHNT and CDR2 YYREEE (reference sequence). The CDR3 has 13 residues. V was clipped by 4 bases and J by 4 bases; unmatched bases: 4. The CDR3: CASSITGVTEAFF. In DNA, the CDR3 is TGTGCCAGCAGCATAACAGGGGTCACTGAAGCTTTCTTT.

V and J are TRBV5-5 and TRBJ2-7; TRBD1 matches 9 bases. The V gene end was trimmed by 3 bases and the J gene end by 3 bases; junction bases not matched to a gene: 4. The germline CDR1 and CDR2 sequences are SGHKS and YYEKEE (reference sequence). The CDR3 has 14 residues. Here the CDR3 reads CASSSATGGYEQYF. In DNA form, the CDR3 reads TGTGCCAGCAGCTCGGCGACAGGGGGCTACGAGCAGTACTTC.

This clone has a single count. The chain employs TRBV11-3 and TRBJ1-1; weak D call: TRBD1 (6 bases). Germline V gene data show CDR1 as SGHNT and CDR2 as YENEEA. V lost 2 bases and J 0 bases, leaving 10 bases between the germline ends. The CDR3 contains 15 residues. The DNA for the CDR3 is TGTGCCAGCAGCTTACTCAGGGGAATGAACACTGAAGCTTTCTTT. As protein: CASSLLRGMNTEAFF.

V is TRBV11-2 and J is TRBJ1-1, with D possibly matching TRBD1 (6 bases). The V end lost 0 bases, the J end lost 6 bases, and 20 bases lay between the germline ends. The CDR3 runs to 17 residues. Germline lookup yields CDR1 SGHAT and CDR2 FQNNGV. CDR3 loop: CASSLDRGYPLRAEAFF. CDR3 nucleotides: TGTGCCAGCAGCTTAGATAGGGGGTACCCTTTAAGGGCTGAAGCTTTCTTT.

This rearrangement joins TRBV11-3 to TRBJ2-7; 11 nucleotides agree with TRBD2. J gave up 0 bases and V 1 base, and 8 bases lay outside the gene matches. Germline CDR1 reads SGHNT; CDR2 reads YENEEA. CDR3 length equals 18 residues. The DNA of the CDR3 is TGTGCCAGCAGCTTAGGGCCTAGCGGGAGGACCACCTCCTACGAGCAGTACTTC. The encoded protein is CASSLGPSGRTTSYEQYF.

The chain recombines TRBV11-2 with TRBJ2-7, with D perhaps matching TRBD1 (5 bases). CDR1 and CDR2 from the germline V gene are SGHAT and FQNNGV. V was shortened by 5 bases and J by 1 base, with 21 bases between the two germline ends. The CDR3 length is 17 residues. The CDR3 protein is CASSPAGAARASYEQYF. CDR3 DNA sequence: TGTGCCAGCAGCCCAGCTGGGGCCGCCCGGGCATCCTACGAGCAGTACTTC.

This clone was picked up one time. CDR3 nucleotides: TGTGCCAGCAGCTTAGGACAGTATAGCAATCAGCCCCAGCATTTT. It is translated as CASSLGQYSNQPQHF. The rearrangement joins TRBV7-6 to TRBJ1-5; possible D gene TRBD1, 5 bases. The V and J ends lost 1 base and 0 bases respectively, with 7 bases between them. The CDR3 contains 15 residues. CDR1 and CDR2 (germline): SGHVS, FNYEAQ.

This clone appeared a few times. The CDR3 DNA sequence: TGTGCCTCCGATCGGGTGAACACTGAAGCTTTCTTT. Amino acids: CASDRVNTEAFF. This chain uses TRBV30 with TRBJ1-1, with D unresolved. CDR1 is GTSNPN and CDR2 is SVGIG in the germline V gene (reference sequence). Trimming removed 7 bases from V and 0 bases from J, with 9 bases in between. This CDR3 contains 12 residues.

This rearrangement joins TRBV29-1 to TRBJ1-1; D not certain. Trimming stripped 3 bases from V and 3 bases from J, with 11 bases between. CDR3 length equals 13 residues. Germline V lookup: CDR1 SQVTM, CDR2 ANQGSEA. This chain's CDR3 is CSVDRPGDTEAFF. As DNA, the CDR3 is TGCAGCGTTGACCGCCCCGGGGACACTGAAGCTTTCTTT. Full variable domain (missing parts from reference TRBV29-1 and TRBJ1-1): SAVISQKPSRDICQRGTSLTIQCQVDSQVTMMFWYRQQPGQSLTLIATANQGSEATYESGFVIDKFPISRPNLTFSTLTVSNMSPEDSSIYLCSVDRPGDTEAFFGQGTRLTVV.

CDR3 in amino acids: CASSLQGSLGSPLHF. The CDR3 DNA follows: TGTGCCAGCAGCTTACAGGGTTCCCTCGGGTCACCCCTCCACTTT. The chain has TRBV7-2 and TRBJ1-6; tentatively, D is TRBD1 (5 bases). The germline gives CDR1 SGHTA, CDR2 FQGNSA. The V and J ends lost 2 bases and 10 bases respectively, with 15 bases between them. This CDR3 has 15 amino acids. Full variable domain (rest looked up from reference TRBV7-2 and TRBJ1-6): GAGVSQSPSNKVTEKGKDVELRCDPISGHTALYWYRQSLGQGLEFLIYFQGNSAPDKSGLPSDRFSAERTGGSVSTLTIQRTQQEDSAVYLCASSLQGSLGSPLHFGNGTRLTVT.

J is TRBJ2-7 and V is TRBV19; D may be TRBD2 (6 bases). Trimming left V 3 bases short and J 1 base short, with 13 bases between. The germline CDR1 and CDR2 sequences are LNHDA and SQIVND (reference sequence). This CDR3 has 15 amino acids. The CDR3 DNA sequence: TGTGCCAGTAGTATTAGCGGCAGTCAATCCTACGAGCAGTACTTC. This codes for CASSISGSQSYEQYF. The full variable domain, its missing parts supplied by reference TRBV19 and TRBJ2-7, is DGGITQSPKYLFRKEGQNVTLSCEQNLNHDAMYWYRQDPGQGLRLIYYSQIVNDFQKGDIAEGYSVSREKKESFPLTVTSAQKNPTAFYLCASSISGSQSYEQYFGPGTRLTVT.

The chain is built from TRBV25-1 and TRBJ2-1; TRBD1 agrees at 10 bases. With V trimmed by 2 bases and J by 8 bases, 6 bases remained unmatched. CDR1 and CDR2 from the germline V gene are MGHDK and SYGVNS. The CDR3 runs to 15 residues. The chain's CDR3 is CASSERGQGWDEQFF. Here the CDR3 DNA reads TGTGCCAGCAGTGAAAGGGGACAGGGGTGGGATGAGCAGTTCTTC.

The chain is built from TRBV19 and TRBJ1-3; TRBD1 matches at 10 bases. CDR1 and CDR2 (germline): LNHDA, SQIVND (reference sequence). CDR3 length: 19 amino acids. V trimming: 5 bases; J trimming: 2 bases; junction bases outside the gene matches: 15. The CDR3 nucleotides are TGTGCCAGTAGTCGAGGGACAGGGGACTACCTTAATCCTGGAAACACCATATATTTT. Translation gives CASSRGTGDYLNPGNTIYF.

The V and J genes are TRBV7-2 and TRBJ2-1; D not resolved. Looked up from germline, CDR1 is SGHTA and CDR2 is FQGNSA. CDR3 length equals 13 residues. Trimming removed 5 bases at V and 10 bases at J, with 15 bases between. As DNA, the CDR3 is TGTGCCAGCAGCCCTGTACCTAGTCGGGAGCAGTTCTTC. Translating it yields CASSPVPSREQFF.

This clone was counted a single time. This chain uses TRBV11-3 with TRBJ2-3; a weak D match, TRBD2 (7 bases). V lost 7 bases and J 0 bases, leaving 20 bases between the germline ends. The CDR3 spans 17 residues. The V gene's germline CDR1 is SGHNT and CDR2 YENEEA. Here the CDR3 reads CASTSKGGQSSTDTQYF. CDR3 coding DNA: TGTGCCAGCACCTCAAAGGGGGGGCAATCTAGCACAGATACGCAGTATTTT.

The chain uses TRBV5-1 and TRBJ2-2; D may be TRBD1 (5 bases). Trimming removed 6 bases at V and 6 bases at J, with 15 bases between. The CDR3 is 14 amino acids. The germline CDR1 and CDR2 sequences are SGHRS and YFSETQ. The DNA of the CDR3 is TGCGCCAGCAAGGACACGTCCGCAGCCGGGGAGCTGTTTTTT. Translated: CASKDTSAAGELFF.

V and J are TRBV18 and TRBJ2-1; no reliable D call. There are 14 residues in the CDR3. The germline V and J ends were trimmed by 6 bases and 3 bases, with 12 bases remaining between them. Germline V gives CDR1 KGHSH, CDR2 LQKENI. The CDR3 protein is CASSYAEFYNEQFF. The CDR3 DNA reads as TGTGCCAGCTCGTATGCGGAGTTCTACAATGAGCAGTTCTTC.

This chain connects TRBV3-1 (or the pseudogene TRBV3-2) to TRBJ1-1; the D is unclear. Germline assignment: CDR1 LGHDT and CDR2 YNNKEL (reference sequence). Trimming cost V 0 bases and J 12 bases, with 14 bases left between them. This CDR3 contains 13 residues. The CDR3 sequence is CASSQDWPAATFF. The CDR3 nucleotides read TGTGCCAGCAGCCAAGATTGGCCGGCGGCAACTTTCTTT.

The chain carries TRBV19 and TRBJ1-1; D not resolved. CDR3 size: 11 residues. Germline-derived CDR1 and CDR2 are LNHDA and SQIVND (reference sequence). V shed 10 bases and J shed 4 bases, with 10 bases lying between them. The CDR3: CATTRGTEAFF. The DNA for the CDR3 is TGTGCCACCACGCGAGGCACTGAAGCTTTCTTT. Looking up the rest from reference TRBV19 and TRBJ1-1 gives the full variable domain: DGGITQSPKYLFRKEGQNVTLSCEQNLNHDAMYWYRQDPGQGLRLIYYSQIVNDFQKGDIAEGYSVSREKKESFPLTVTSAQKNPTAFYLCATTRGTEAFFGQGTRLTVV.

The chain is built from TRBV5-1 and TRBJ2-7, with 8 bases identical to TRBD2. In germline, CDR1 is SGHRS, CDR2 YFSETQ. J was trimmed by 4 bases and V by 0 bases; bases with no gene match: 9. This CDR3 region has 16 residues. The CDR3 region is CASSLAGGGPGYEQYF. The CDR3 region has the DNA TGCGCCAGCAGCTTGGCTGGCGGGGGGCCAGGTTACGAGCAGTACTTC.

To note about this clone: The junction differs from germline at one of its ends, possibly a read error. V usage is TRBV6-5 and J usage is TRBJ2-7; D is possibly TRBD1 (5 bases). Germline V lookup: CDR1 MNHEY, CDR2 SVGAGI. CDR3 length: 15 residues. CDR3 in amino acids: CASSKGVWALLDPIF. The CDR3 bases are TGTGCCAGCAGCAAAGGGGTTTGGGCTCTCCTGGACCCGATCTTC.

The chain couples TRBV4-1 to TRBJ1-1; the D is unclear. V lost 2 bases, J lost 1 base, and 5 bases lay in between. The CDR3 sequence is 13 residues long. CDR1 and CDR2 from the germline V gene are MGHRA and YSYEKL. The CDR3 sequence: CASSQRGNTEAFF. The CDR3 DNA is TGCGCCAGCAGCCAAAGAGGGAACACTGAAGCTTTCTTT.

The rearrangement joins TRBV7-6 to TRBJ2-7; TRBD1 matches at 9 bases. The CDR3 length is 17 residues. Trimming took 5 bases from V and 2 from J; bases not matched to a gene: 13. Germline assignment: CDR1 SGHVS and CDR2 FNYEAQ. The CDR3 region is CASSPGLRDRVAYEQYF. DNA for the CDR3: TGTGCCAGCAGCCCCGGGCTCCGGGACAGGGTTGCCTACGAGCAGTACTTC.